The clone carrying this T cell receptor (beta chain) occurred many times. Its antigen remains unknown. This sample is part of a study of T cells after yellow fever vaccination. Study as a whole: Where fractions had low cell numbers, libraries were prepared from them with the SMART-Seq v4 Ultra Low Input RNA kit.

This CDR3 contains 13 residues. Trimming took 6 bases from V and 5 from J; bases not matched to a gene: 4. Findings and caveats of the study: The secondary response peaked faster, at day 5 versus 15, but was weaker.

TCRdb fed the 5' RACE reads into MiXCR, producing one record per CDR3 protein. This sample has about 220,000 distinct CDR3 sequences; approximately 3% occur once, and the top ten carry approximately 3%. This sequence joins TRBV12-3 or TRBV12-4 and TRBJ1-1, with 9 bases identical to TRBD1. This TCR derives from a young man who received the YFV17D yellow fever vaccine. Sequencing was performed on CD4+ T cells sorted from PBMCs, taken 10 days after the yellow fever booster vaccination. This chain's CDR3 is CASSRDRVTEAFF. DNA for the CDR3: TGTGCCAGCAGCCGGGACAGGGTGACTGAAGCTTTCTTT.